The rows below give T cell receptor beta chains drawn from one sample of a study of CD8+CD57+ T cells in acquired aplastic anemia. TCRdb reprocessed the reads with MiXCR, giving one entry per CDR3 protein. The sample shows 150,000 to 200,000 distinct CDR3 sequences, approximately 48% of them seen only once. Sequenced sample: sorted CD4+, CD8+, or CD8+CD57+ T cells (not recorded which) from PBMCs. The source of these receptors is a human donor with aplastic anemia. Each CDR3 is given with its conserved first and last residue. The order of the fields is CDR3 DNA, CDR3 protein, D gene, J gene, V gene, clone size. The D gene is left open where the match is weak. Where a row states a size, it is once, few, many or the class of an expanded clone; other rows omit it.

TGTGCCATCAGTCTCAACAGGGGCAACGAGCAGTACTTC CAISLNRGNEQYF TRBD1 TRBJ2-7 TRBV10-3 NA
TGCAGTGCTGATACTCCGGGACAGAAGAACACTGAAGCTTTCTTT CSADTPGQKNTEAFF TRBD1 TRBJ1-1 TRBV20-1 many
TGTGCCAGCACTCCTCGGGGCGGAGGGTCTAATGAAAAACTGTTTTTT CASTPRGGGSNEKLFF NA TRBJ1-4 TRBV2 many
TGTGCCAGCAGGAGACAGTCCTACTACGAGCAGTACTTC CASRRQSYYEQYF NA TRBJ2-7 TRBV25-1 NA
TGTGCCAGCAGCTTGTTCGGACTAGGGCGAGAGACCCAGTACTTC CASSLFGLGRETQYF TRBD2 TRBJ2-5 TRBV5-6 many
TGTGCCAGCAGCCAAGGATATGAGCAGTTCTTC CASSQGYEQFF NA TRBJ2-1 TRBV3-1 NA
TGCAGCGTTGGGAGCAGGACTAACACTGAAGCTTTCTTT CSVGSRTNTEAFF NA TRBJ1-1 TRBV29-1 NA
TGTGCCATCAGTGATGGACAGAAAAACACCGGGGAGCTGTTTTTT CAISDGQKNTGELFF NA TRBJ2-2 TRBV10-3 NA
TGTGCCAGCAGTCTTAGGCCCCAAGGCCCCTACGAGCAGTACTTC CASSLRPQGPYEQYF NA TRBJ2-7 TRBV2 NA
TGTGCTAGTGGTTTGGTACTAGACAGGGGAGGCCAACAGCCCCAGCATTTT CASGLVLDRGGQQPQHF TRBD1 TRBJ1-5 TRBV12-5 NA
TGCAGTGCTACCGGGACAGGGGGCAGGGAGACCCAGTACTTC CSATGTGGRETQYF TRBD1 TRBJ2-5 TRBV20-1 NA
TGCGCCAGCAGCTTGGCGGGGCGAAACAATGAGCAGTTCTTC CASSLAGRNNEQFF NA TRBJ2-1 TRBV5-1 NA
TGTGCCAGCAGTGAAGGTGTGGGTTTGAATTCACCCCTCCACTTT CASSEGVGLNSPLHF NA TRBJ1-6 TRBV6-1 many
TGTGCCATCAGTGCCCCTAGCGCAGGTTCTCCCTACGAGCAGTACTTC CAISAPSAGSPYEQYF NA TRBJ2-7 TRBV10-3 many
TGTGCCAGCAGTCTACATCCCCAGGGAGATACGCAGTATTTT CASSLHPQGDTQYF NA TRBJ2-3 TRBV25-1 NA
TGCGCCAGCAGTGAGACTCAGACAGGGGCCGAGGGAAGGTACGAGCAGTACTTC CASSETQTGAEGRYEQYF TRBD1 TRBJ2-7 TRBV10-2 NA
TGTGCCAGCAGTTCCGCGAACACTTTCACCGGGGAGCTGTTTTTT CASSSANTFTGELFF NA TRBJ2-2 TRBV6-5 NA
TGTGCCAGCAGTCCAGGGAGTGTCATGGAAGCTTTCTTT CASSPGSVMEAFF NA TRBJ1-1 TRBV3-1 NA
TGCGCCAGCACGATATGGCGGGTGGGGTCCTACGATCAGTACTTC CASTIWRVGSYDQYF NA TRBJ2-7 TRBV10-1 NA
TGTGCCAGCAGCCAAATCCGGGACAGGGCCTACGAGCAGTACTTC CASSQIRDRAYEQYF TRBD1 TRBJ2-7 TRBV3-1 many
TGTGCCAGCACCCCGGATCGCCAGGGGGGGTATGAGCAGTTCTTC CASTPDRQGGYEQFF NA TRBJ2-1 TRBV6-1 NA
TGTGCCAGCAGGATAGCCGAGAACACTGAAGCTTTCTTT CASRIAENTEAFF NA TRBJ1-1 TRBV10-3 NA
TGTGCCAGCAGTTTATCCGGGCCAGATGAAAAACTGTTTTTT CASSLSGPDEKLFF NA TRBJ1-4 TRBV27 few
TGTGCCGGCTCACCCTCACTTGAGGGGACTGAAGCTTTCTTT CAGSPSLEGTEAFF NA TRBJ1-1 TRBV18 NA
TGTGCCAGCAGCCCGCGGAAGGGGACAGGGGTGTATGGCTGCACCTTC CASSPRKGTGVYGCTF TRBD1 TRBJ1-2 TRBV28 NA
TGTGCCAGCAGCCTACTGGAGGCTGAAGCTTTCTTT CASSLLEAEAFF NA TRBJ1-1 TRBV9 NA
TGTGCCAGCAGTTTTCGACCGATTGAAGCTTTCTTT CASSFRPIEAFF NA TRBJ1-1 TRBV28 NA
TGTGCCAGCAGTAGGGAGGGGCTAGCGGGGGGGCAGCAGTACTTC CASSREGLAGGQQYF TRBD2 TRBJ2-7 TRBV6-1 many
TGTGCCAGCAGACAGGGGGCCGTTCAGCCCCAGCATTTT CASRQGAVQPQHF TRBD1 TRBJ1-5 TRBV28 NA
TGCGCCAGCAGCTTGGATATTAGTTCTAGCACAGATACGCAGTATTTT CASSLDISSSTDTQYF NA TRBJ2-3 TRBV5-1 many
TGTGCCACCGGTAATTCCTACAATGAGCAGTTCTTC CATGNSYNEQFF NA TRBJ2-1 TRBV7-9 NA
TGTGCCAGTAGTGGACAGCTCCCCTGGGACACTGAAGCTTTCTTT CASSGQLPWDTEAFF NA TRBJ1-1 TRBV19 NA
TGTGCCAGCAGCCGTGGCGGGTCGGGGGTTGCGCAGTTCTTC CASSRGGSGVAQFF NA TRBJ2-1 TRBV11-3 many
TGTGCCAGCAGCCTAACTCTAGGACAGGGGTATGGCTACACCTTC CASSLTLGQGYGYTF TRBD1 TRBJ1-2 TRBV5-6 many
TGTGCCAGCAAGACTAGCGGGGGTACAGATACGCAGTATTTT CASKTSGGTDTQYF TRBD2 TRBJ2-3 TRBV2 NA
TGCAGTGCCCCGGTCATCGGGAGGAACAATGAGCAGTTCTTC CSAPVIGRNNEQFF TRBD2 TRBJ2-1 TRBV20-1 many
TGTGCTAGTGGTTTGTTGTCGGGACCCTATAACTATGGCTACACCTTC CASGLLSGPYNYGYTF NA TRBJ1-2 TRBV12-5 NA
TGTGCCATCAGTTACGGCTATATCTCCTACGAGCAGTACTTC CAISYGYISYEQYF NA TRBJ2-7 TRBV10-3 NA
TGTGCCAGCAGCCAAGATACGAGCGGTCGGACAGATACGCAGTATTTT CASSQDTSGRTDTQYF NA TRBJ2-3 TRBV4-2 many
TGCAGTGCTAAGCCCGGGACAGGGGGATATGGCTACACCTTC CSAKPGTGGYGYTF TRBD1 TRBJ1-2 TRBV20-1 NA
TGCGCCAGCAGTGTGGCAGGGGACTATGGCTACACCTTC CASSVAGDYGYTF NA TRBJ1-2 TRBV10-2 once
TGCGCCAGCAGCTTGGCGGAGAGGTACGAGCAGTACTTC CASSLAERYEQYF NA TRBJ2-7 TRBV5-1 many
TGCAGTGCTAGCTCGGGGGCGCGTTCCTATAATTCACCCCTCCACTTT CSASSGARSYNSPLHF NA TRBJ1-6 TRBV20-1 NA
TGTGCCAGCAGCTTAGCAGGGGCAGATACGCAGTATTTT CASSLAGADTQYF NA TRBJ2-3 TRBV7-9 many
TGTGCCATCCCTGGGACTAGCGGGGGCCAGAACACCGGGGAGCTGTTTTTT CAIPGTSGGQNTGELFF TRBD2 TRBJ2-2 TRBV10-3 many
TGTGCCAGCAGCTTCTCTAGCGGGGCCAGCTCCTACGAGCAGTACTTC CASSFSSGASSYEQYF TRBD2 TRBJ2-7 TRBV7-3 once